This T cell receptor (beta chain) was captured by sequencing in a study of cytomegalovirus exposure and HLA in healthy donors (dated by TCRdb to 2015 to 2018). With regard to the full study: An earlier analysis of several hundred of the donors reported approximately 300 Gb of sequence data and 117 million unique TCR beta sequences from roughly 200 million T cells. An early release that covered roughly 600 HLA-typed donors contained around 300 gigabases of sequencing data and around 80 million unique TCR sequences. Of the 398 genotyped donors, about 80% fell in the genetic ancestry cluster associated with self-reported Caucasian donors. The study aimed to test whether signatures of past pathogen exposure could be identified by cataloging public T cell receptors. The study used immunosequencing to profile the T cell repertoires of approximately 690 subjects and linked those repertoires to cytomegalovirus serostatus. Besides the first cohort of around 700 subjects, a separate validation cohort made up of 120 different subjects was used. The study combined high-throughput TCR immunosequencing, statistical association of individual TCRs with disease status, and machine learning to predict cytomegalovirus infection status. A later analysis re-analyzed previously published TCR beta repertoires from roughly 690 donors and added high-resolution HLA genotyping to study TCR occurrence patterns. The later analysis used no new phenotypic data to find candidate immune exposures, relying instead on TCR beta sequences and their occurrence across donors. An earlier analysis of 450 to 750 of the donors used high-throughput TCR beta sequencing to judge whether each TCR beta V gene segment behaved as functional or pseudogenic. Donor age, sex, ethnicity and CMV serostatus were compiled together with the repertoire data. A later genetic analysis used genome-wide SNP genotypes for about 60% of the roughly 670 donors, treating that subset as a discovery cohort. Every discovery cohort repertoire had been produced on one sequencing platform. HLA typing covered class I and class II loci at four-digit resolution. The number of typed donors differed by locus: 629-630 for A, B, C, DRB1 and DQB1; 522 for DQA1; around 610 for DPA1; and about 450 for DPB1. Several DR-DQ haplotypes were treated as single units for association and clustering because of strong linkage in the cohort. Among 398 genotyped donors of the cohort, an average of 235,054 unique TCR beta nucleotide sequences were sequenced per donor, roughly 18% of them non-productive.

The method was the immunoSEQ multiplex PCR assay. For the multiplex PCR, a mixture combining 60 forward primers for TCR Vbeta segments and 13 reverse primers for TCR Jbeta segments was used. The CDR3 region of rearranged TCR beta genes was amplified from genomic DNA by a multiplex PCR assay. On the Illumina HiSeq System, the amplified TCR beta libraries were sequenced as 87-base-pair reads. The study's own analysis went as follows. A later analysis tallied roughly 78 million unique TCR beta chains across the 666 repertoires, and approximately 11 million of those chains were shared by two or more donors. To remove PCR and sequencing errors, raw reads were error-corrected and collapsed into unique sequences using a nearest-neighbor algorithm that merged closely related sequences. Alignment of CDR3 sequences to IMGT reference sequences was used to assign V, D and J gene segments. For a sequence to be retained, a match of at least six nucleotides to both a V gene segment and a J gene segment was required. A rearrangement counted as productive if the CDR3 had no stop codons and remained in frame with V and J, and every other rearrangement counted as non-productive. Following IMGT convention, CDR3 was defined as the stretch from the second conserved V-encoded cysteine to the conserved J-encoded phenylalanine. Sequences without an unambiguous match to a single V gene segment were excluded from the earlier analysis of 450 to 750 of the donors. In an earlier analysis of around 590 of the donors, a V segment was called functional when productive rearrangements were above 56.7%, and segregating when the standard deviation between donors exceeded 5%. To diagnose cytomegalovirus status from the catalog of TCR beta chain sequences, a statistical classification framework was built. V and J gene assignment, in a later analysis, came from comparing TCR nucleotide sequences with IMGT/GENE-DB human TR gene sequences. A later analysis assigned CDR3 sequences and most-parsimonious VDJ recombination scenarios with the TCRdist pipeline. In a later analysis, each TCR beta chain was defined by its CDR3 amino acid sequence together with its V-gene family, and reads without a unique V-gene family were excluded. To address suspected cross-contamination and a sequencing artifact, a later analysis removed approximately 600 highly shared, low-generation-probability nucleotide sequences. In a later analysis, a clonal expansion index for each public chain was calculated from normalized within-repertoire ranks of inferred template counts. In a later analysis, generation probabilities were computed with a VDJ recombination model fitted to out-of-frame rearrangements, and the resulting probabilities were checked against IGoR. In a later analysis, hypergeometric tests were used to score TCR-TCR, TCR-HLA and TCR-CMV co-occurrence, with a repertoire-size bias correction applied to TCR pairs. To estimate false discovery rates, a later analysis permuted the HLA or CMV assignments 20 times. In a later analysis, co-occurring TCRs were grouped using DBSCAN, with TCRdist sequence similarity added in when clustering inside HLA-allele-positive subsets. Repertoires with fewer than 30,000 or more than 120,000 public chains were left out of co-occurrence clustering, as were a handful of repertoires with anomalous nucleotide sharing. TCRdb provides this immuneACCESS table in a form limited to in-frame rearrangements. Some clones are lacking; in checked studies, under half of them reflect an unresolved V gene, and why the rest are absent is not known. The D gene and trimming were derived from the DNA, and the V and J assignments and clone size from that table. Counted in this sample were roughly 68,000 clones; around 77% of them appeared once. More than 5% of the sample goes to the ten largest clones.

Here is what the overall study found, with its caveats: A further reported finding was that TCR beta sequences accurately predicted the HLA-A and HLA-B alleles for most subjects in the first cohort. According to a later analysis, TCR association rates differed among HLA loci, with DRB1 alleles showing the most associated TCRs and HLA-C alleles showing the fewest. In a later genetic analysis, a missense DCLRE1C variant was associated with V-gene and J-gene trimming of TCR beta chains, and the association was replicated in an independent cohort. Strong co-occurrence of HLA alleles, especially DR and DQ, made assigning TCR associations to individual alleles difficult. The 87-base-pair reads could not distinguish some IMGT-functional V segments, including TRBV6-2 and TRBV6-3, so those segments were excluded. In a later analysis, HLA-associated TCR beta chains were found to be more clonally expanded and to have lower generation probabilities than equally common non-associated chains. The study gave a list of over 150 TCR beta chains associated with cytomegalovirus. In an earlier analysis of 587 of the donors, most TCR beta V segments appeared in productive rearrangements about 87% or about 30% of the time, broadly matching IMGT annotations. The only immune exposure information available for the cohort was CMV serostatus. At a false discovery rate of 0.05, a later analysis linked some 18,000 TCR beta sequences to specific HLA alleles. According to a later genetic analysis, donors in an Asian-associated ancestry cluster had fewer N-insertions in productive TCRs than the roughly 670-donor mean. According to a later analysis, most CMV-associated TCR beta chains appeared to be HLA-restricted, and the HLA associations seemed to be driven largely by CMV exposure. HLA typing was unavailable for some donors at each locus, so association tests used only the typed subset. The authors suggested that the approach could potentially be generalized to other disease states and immunological phenotypes. While some public TCRs were present in many individuals, most TCR sequences turned up only very rarely across donors. In both the original and validation cohorts, the classifier was reported to diagnose cytomegalovirus status with high specificity and sensitivity. Three of the identified cytomegalovirus-associated TCR beta chains were confirmed in vitro to be specific for cytomegalovirus antigens. The earlier analysis of some 560 of the donors excluded roughly 16 rarely observed V segments, including chromosome 9 orphons, because counts were too low. In a later analysis, several top co-occurrence clusters were reported to appear linked to parvovirus B19, influenza, CMV and Epstein-Barr virus. Sequencing depth was assumed to be roughly uniform across donors in the presence/absence analyses, though that assumption may not hold. Linkage disequilibrium might explain the correlated functional status among segregating V segments, but an unknown experimental factor could not be excluded. A group of highly shared sequence variants was considered likely to be a technical artifact of the sequencing pipeline. The cohort was sequenced for TCR beta chains only, and without alpha or paired-chain data the features that could be detected were limited.

The cohort comprised more than 550 healthy bone marrow donors. At the time of sampling, all cohort members were nominally healthy, though unrecorded immune exposures were likely present. The donor tested CMV seropositive and was one of the 289 seropositive cohort members. A peripheral blood sample was collected from each donor, and TCR beta sequencing was performed on peripheral blood mononuclear cells. The Qiagen DNeasy Blood Extraction Kit was used to extract genomic DNA from the blood cell samples. Per the germline V gene, LGHNA is the CDR1 and YNFKEQ is the CDR2. The CDR3 starts with the cysteine, ends with the phenylalanine, and has 15 residues. Of all the DNA, just the CDR3 is kept, 45 bases in frame from base 1. Between the V and J ends, shortened by 0 bases and 11 bases respectively, the junction contains 17 bases. About this clone: This clone's antigen is unknown. Nothing much larger sits one base from this clone, and base qualities are not available.

The chain was built from TRBV4-2 and TRBJ2-4, with the D segment identity uncertain. The receptor comes from a male donor in good health and CMV-seropositive. Material for sequencing was PBMCs. The nucleotide sequence is TGTGCCAGCAGCCAAGATCTGGCCCCCCACATTCTTCAGTACTTC. Translated, it gives CASSQDLAPHILQYF.